This is a list of T cell receptor beta chains from one sample in a study of Tregs in tolerant kidney transplant recipients. Assay: immunoSEQ multiplex PCR; the TCRdb copy retains only in-frame clones and omits some. Among nearly 15,000 clones listed, just under 80% were seen once. The sequences come from Tregs from blood, collected before the transplant. These receptors all stem from a human donor who received a combined kidney and bone marrow transplant. The CDR3 runs from the conserved cysteine through the conserved F or W. Fields, in order: D gene, CDR3 length, J gene, clone size, V gene, CDR3 DNA, CDR3 protein. D genes are given only for firm matches. Expanded clones get a size class; other rows say once, few or many, or leave the size out.

TRBD2 | 18 | TRBJ2-5 | NA | TRBV5-1 | TGCGCCAGCAGCTTTGATAGACTAGCGGGAGGCCAGGGGGAGACCCAGTACTTC | CASSFDRLAGGQGETQYF
TRBD1 | 12 | TRBJ1-1 | NA | TRBV6-5 | TGTGCCAGCAGGTACAGGGGAGGTCAAGCTTTCTTT | CASRYRGGQAFF
NA | 15 | TRBJ1-3 | NA | TRBV4-1 | TGCGCCAGCAGCCAAGGGTCCGGGAGAGGAAACACCATATATTTT | CASSQGSGRGNTIYF
TRBD2 | 20 | TRBJ2-5 | NA | TRBV4-3 | TGCGCCAGCAGCCAAGAGACTAGCGGGAGGGGGCCACCGAGCGGGGGGACCCAGTACTTC | CASSQETSGRGPPSGGTQYF
NA | 12 | TRBJ2-1 | NA | TRBV6-1 | TGTGCCAGCAGTGAGTGGCGAGGTGAGCAGTTCTTC | CASSEWRGEQFF
NA | 13 | TRBJ1-5 | NA | TRBV6-5 | TGTGCCAGCAGTTACTCAAGGGGTCAGCCCCAGCATTTT | CASSYSRGQPQHF
TRBD2 | 15 | TRBJ2-7 | NA | TRBV7-9 | TGTGCCAGCAGCTTCAGCGGGGGGAGCTCCTACGAGCAGTACTTC | CASSFSGGSSYEQYF
TRBD1 | 13 | TRBJ1-2 | few | TRBV6-6 | TGTGCCAGCAGTGCCACAGGGGCCTATGGCTACACCTTC | CASSATGAYGYTF
NA | 16 | TRBJ2-2 | NA | TRBV18 | TGTGCCAGCTCACCGAATCCTAGCTGGGGTCCCGGGGAGCTGTTTTTT | CASSPNPSWGPGELFF
NA | 14 | TRBJ1-2 | NA | TRBV7-9 | TGTGCCAGCAGCTTATTAGTTGGTGGAGAGGGCTACACCTTC | CASSLLVGGEGYTF
TRBD2 | 18 | TRBJ2-3 | NA | TRBV28 | TGTGCCAGCAGTTCACTTAGCGGGAGGGCCGTGGGCACAGATACGCAGTATTTT | CASSSLSGRAVGTDTQYF
TRBD1 | 13 | TRBJ1-1 | NA | TRBV25-1 | TGTGCCAGCAGCGGAGGACAGGGAATAAGGGCTTTCTTT | CASSGGQGIRAFF
TRBD2 | 18 | TRBJ2-1 | NA | TRBV28 | TGTGCCAGCAGCCCCGGACTAGCGGGAGGTCTTGGCTACAATGAGCAGTTCTTC | CASSPGLAGGLGYNEQFF
NA | 15 | TRBJ2-7 | NA | TRBV6-5 | TGTGCCAGCAGTTACTTGACTACTTCAGGCTACGAGCAGTACTTC | CASSYLTTSGYEQYF
NA | 13 | TRBJ2-5 | NA | TRBV6-4 | TGTGCCAGCAGTGCAGGGCTCGGGGAGACCCAGTACTTC | CASSAGLGETQYF
NA | 14 | TRBJ2-1 | NA | TRBV29-1 | TGCAGCGTAGAGGACATCTACTCCTACAATGAGCAGTTCTTC | CSVEDIYSYNEQFF
TRBD2 | 14 | TRBJ2-1 | NA | TRBV30 | TGTGCCTGGAGTTCGTGGATAGCGGGAGATGAGCAGTTCTTC | CAWSSWIAGDEQFF
NA | 16 | TRBJ1-2 | NA | TRBV5-1 | TGCGCCAGCAGCTCCCTCCTTACAGGGCCTAACTATGGCTACACCTTC | CASSSLLTGPNYGYTF
NA | 15 | TRBJ2-3 | NA | TRBV6-5 | TGTGCCAGCAGTCCCCTCGGCGGTCTAACAGATACGCAGTATTTT | CASSPLGGLTDTQYF